Shown below are 5 T cell receptor beta chains from a single sample sequenced in a study of Graves' ophthalmopathy and Graves' hyperthyroidism. RNA served as the template for amplifying TCR beta CDR3 regions. Second-round multiplex PCR followed a first-round RT-PCR using HTBI primers. TCRdb called the multiplex PCR reads again in MiXCR, with one record for every CDR3 protein. This table holds around 36,000 distinct CDR3 sequences, approximately 46% found once. The sample was peripheral blood. The receptors come from an adult woman with stable Graves' hyperthyroidism.

Ten or more counts support this clonotype. The chain has TRBV5-1 and TRBJ2-7, with D tentatively TRBD1 (6 bases). Germline V gene lookup returns CDR1 SGHRS and CDR2 YFSETQ. This CDR3 contains 17 residues. V lost 0 bases, J lost 2 bases, and 18 bases lay in between. CDR3 DNA sequence: TGCGCCAGCAGCTTGGTCTCGGTAGCACAGGGAGCCTACGAGCAGTACTTC. Residues: CASSLVSVAQGAYEQYF.

This clonotype was detected many times. This sequence joins TRBV20-1 and TRBJ1-1, with a weak D call TRBD1 (6 bases). V lost 2 bases and J lost 3, with 19 bases in between. CDR1 and CDR2 (germline): DFQATT, SNEGSKA (reference sequence). The CDR3 extends over 16 amino acids. CDR3 in amino acids: CSARSPRGRRDTEAFF. The DNA of the CDR3 is TGCAGTGCTAGATCCCCTCGGGGGCGAAGGGACACTGAAGCTTTCTTT.

In its sample, this clonotype was seen a few times. The chain couples TRBV7-3 to TRBJ2-7; TRBD2 aligns across 12 bases. The CDR3 has 15 amino acids. The J segment lost 6 bases and the V segment lost 7 bases, leaving 10 bases of the junction unmatched. Germline V gene lookup returns CDR1 SGHTA and CDR2 FQGTGA. As DNA, the CDR3 is TGTGCCAGCACCAGCTTTGTACTAGCGGGAGGCGAGCAGTACTTC. It is translated as CASTSFVLAGGEQYF. Drawing the rest from reference TRBV7-3 and TRBJ2-7, the complete variable domain is GAGVSQTPSNKVTEKGKYVELRCDPISGHTALYWYRQSLGQGPEFLIYFQGTGAADDSGLPNDRFFAVRPEGSVSTLKIQRTERGDSAVYLCASTSFVLAGGEQYFGPGTRLTVT.

J is TRBJ2-7 and V is TRBV7-6; maybe TRBD2 (5 bases). CDR1 and CDR2 (germline): SGHVS, FNYEAQ. Trimming removed 1 base at V and 6 bases at J, with 10 bases between. This CDR3 is built from 13 residues. CDR3 region: CASSLDIGSEQYF. The CDR3 DNA follows: TGTGCCAGCAGCTTAGATATAGGGAGCGAGCAGTACTTC. Combining the CDR3 with reference TRBV7-6 and TRBJ2-7 gives the whole variable domain GAGVSQSPRYKVTKRGQDVALRCDPISGHVSLYWYRQALGQGPEFLTYFNYEAQQDKSGLPNDRFSAERPEGSISTLTIQRTEQRDSAMYRCASSLDIGSEQYFGPGTRLTVT.

The count of this clonotype is one. Its ends do not fully match the called genes, so a read error is possible. The rearrangement links TRBV4-1 to TRBJ1-5, with D unclear. Germline assignment: CDR1 MGHRA and CDR2 YSYEKL. The CDR3 covers 15 residues. The CDR3 DNA sequence: TGTGCCAGCAGCCTCCACCGAGGACGGAGGCAGCCCCAGCATTTT. Encoded protein: CASSLHRGRRQPQHF.